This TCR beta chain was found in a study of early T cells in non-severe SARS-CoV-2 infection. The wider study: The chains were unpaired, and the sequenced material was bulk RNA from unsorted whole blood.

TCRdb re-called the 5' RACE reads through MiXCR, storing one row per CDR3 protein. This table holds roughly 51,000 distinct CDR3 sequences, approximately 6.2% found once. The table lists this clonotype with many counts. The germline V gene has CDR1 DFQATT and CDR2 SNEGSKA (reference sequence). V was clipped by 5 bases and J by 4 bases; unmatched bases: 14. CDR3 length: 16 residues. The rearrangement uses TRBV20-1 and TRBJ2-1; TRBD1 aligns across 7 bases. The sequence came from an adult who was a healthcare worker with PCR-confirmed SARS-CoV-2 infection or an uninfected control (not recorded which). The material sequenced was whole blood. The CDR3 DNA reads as TGCAGTGCTCGTACAGGGGCTAAAGGTCGTTACAATGAGCAGTTCTTC. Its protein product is CSARTGAKGRYNEQFF.